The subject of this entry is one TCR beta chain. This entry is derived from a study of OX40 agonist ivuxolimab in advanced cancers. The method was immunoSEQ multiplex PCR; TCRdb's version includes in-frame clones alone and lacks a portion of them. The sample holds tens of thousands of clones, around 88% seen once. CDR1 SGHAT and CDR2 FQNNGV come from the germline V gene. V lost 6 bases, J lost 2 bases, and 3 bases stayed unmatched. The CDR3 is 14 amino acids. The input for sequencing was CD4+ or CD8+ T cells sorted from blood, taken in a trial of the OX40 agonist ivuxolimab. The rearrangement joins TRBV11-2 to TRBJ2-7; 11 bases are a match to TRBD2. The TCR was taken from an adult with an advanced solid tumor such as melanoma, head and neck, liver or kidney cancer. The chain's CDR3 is CASSRLAGTYEQYF. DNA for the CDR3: TGTGCCAGCAGTCGACTAGCGGGGACCTACGAGCAGTACTTC.